This TCR beta chain was retrieved from a study of Tregs in tolerant kidney transplant recipients. Sequenced by immunoSEQ multiplex PCR; TCRdb stores in-frame clones only, minus some. The sample shows about 100,000 clones, over 85% of them seen only once. Findings and caveats of the study: The small number of patients limits these findings pending further validation. Donor-specific Treg expansion exceeded global Treg expansion in tolerant patients, suggesting antigen drive. Biological reproducibility was not directly addressed in this study.

Of note for this clone: Its antigen remains unidentified. Additional DNA sequences in this sample encode the identical CDR3.

Germline trimming cut 0 bases from V and 2 bases from J; bases unmatched to any gene: 1. The CDR3 extends over 16 amino acids. The germline V gene encodes CDR1 SEHNR and CDR2 FQNEAQ (reference sequence). Mixed chimerism was transient after nonmyeloablative marrow transplants from related graft donors. The gene calls are TRBV7-9 and TRBJ2-1; 10 bases line up with TRBD2. The specimen was CD4+ T cells from blood (PBMCs), collected 12 months after the transplant. This clonotype originated in a human patient who received a combined kidney and bone marrow transplant. Some T cells may be the graft donor's. The CDR3 region is CASSLALAGAYNEQFF. Here the CDR3 DNA reads TGTGCCAGCAGCTTAGCGCTAGCGGGGGCCTACAATGAGCAGTTCTTC.